The 2 T cell receptor beta chains below were found in one sample sequenced in a study of blood T cell repertoires in COVID-19. Libraries were prepared by immunoSEQ multiplex PCR; TCRdb keeps only in-frame clonotypes and omits some of them. The sample includes some 56,000 clones, around four fifths of them seen just once. The sample taken for sequencing was peripheral blood. The receptors stem from a woman in her fifties or sixties with active or convalescent COVID-19.

This chain connects TRBV19 to TRBJ2-1, with 8 bases matching TRBD2. This CDR3 spans 16 amino acids. Germline V lookup: CDR1 LNHDA, CDR2 SQIVND (reference sequence). V lost 3 bases and J lost 5; bases outside the gene matches: 9. CDR3 protein: CASSISGLVTHNEQFF. The CDR3 DNA reads as TGTGCCAGTAGTATTTCGGGACTAGTCACCCACAATGAGCAGTTCTTC.

This chain links TRBV2 with TRBJ2-2, with D maybe TRBD1 (6 bases). Germline loops: CDR1 SNHLY, CDR2 FYNNEI. The CDR3 contains 15 residues. Trimming removed 2 bases from V and 5 bases from J, with 12 bases in between. CDR3 loop: CASSEPRGGTGELFF. CDR3 coding DNA: TGTGCCAGCAGTGAACCCAGGGGTGGGACCGGGGAGCTGTTTTTT.